This T cell receptor beta chain was recovered during a study of blood T cell repertoires in COVID-19. How the authors handled the data: Researchers report that nucleated cell counts were estimated from reference gene primer amplification. Assay: immunoSEQ multiplex PCR; the TCRdb copy retains only in-frame clones and omits some. The DNA was the basis for D and trimming; V, J and clone size are from that table. Here the sample spans about 210,000 clones, 81% being singletons. CDR3 size: 14 residues. The germline CDR1 and CDR2 sequences are SGHTA and FQGNSA. With 3 bases removed from V and 8 bases from J, the gap between germline ends came to 11 bases. This clone has a handful of counts.

This TCR was recovered from a woman aged 45-60 years with acute COVID-19. V is TRBV7-2 and J is TRBJ1-6; D gene uncertain. Sequencing was carried out using PBMCs or T cells enriched from blood (not recorded which). The CDR3 DNA is TGTGCCAGCAGCTTTAATTCGCGTTATTCACCCCTCCACTTT. It encodes CASSFNSRYSPLHF.